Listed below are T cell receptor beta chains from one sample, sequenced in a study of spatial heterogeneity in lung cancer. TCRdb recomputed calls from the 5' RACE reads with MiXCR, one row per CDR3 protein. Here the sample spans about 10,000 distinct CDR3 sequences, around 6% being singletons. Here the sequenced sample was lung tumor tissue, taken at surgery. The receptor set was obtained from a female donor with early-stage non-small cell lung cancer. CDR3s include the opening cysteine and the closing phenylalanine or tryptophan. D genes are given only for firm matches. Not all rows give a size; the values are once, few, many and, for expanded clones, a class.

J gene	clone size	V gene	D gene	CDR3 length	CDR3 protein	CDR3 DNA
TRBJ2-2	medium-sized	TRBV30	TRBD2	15	CAWSRTSDNTGELFF	TGTGCCTGGAGTAGGACTAGCGATAACACCGGGGAGCTGTTTTTT
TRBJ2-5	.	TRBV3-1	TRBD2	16	CASSLAGLAVQETQYF	TGTGCCAGCAGCCTAGCGGGACTAGCAGTCCAAGAGACCCAGTACTTC
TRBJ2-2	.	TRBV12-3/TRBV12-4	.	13	CASSLAGAGELFF	TGTGCCAGCAGTTTGGCGGGGGCAGGGGAGCTGTTTTTT
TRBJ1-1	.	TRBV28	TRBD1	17	CASSLSPRSGGRTEAFF	TGTGCCAGCAGTTTATCTCCCCGGTCAGGGGGACGAACTGAAGCTTTCTTT
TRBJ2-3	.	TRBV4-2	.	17	CVSSQDGLGSGADTQYF	TGTGTCAGCAGCCAAGATGGATTGGGGTCGGGGGCAGATACGCAGTATTTT
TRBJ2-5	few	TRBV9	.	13	CASSSPTGWTQYF	TGTGCCAGCAGCTCACCGACAGGCTGGACCCAGTACTTC
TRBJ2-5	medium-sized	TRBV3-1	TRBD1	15	CASSPRGQTQETQYF	TGTGCCAGCAGCCCAAGGGGACAGACCCAAGAGACCCAGTACTTC
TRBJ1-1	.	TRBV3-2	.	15	CASSQQDRGRDEAFF	TGTGCCAGCAGCCAACAAGACAGGGGTCGTGATGAAGCTTTCTTT
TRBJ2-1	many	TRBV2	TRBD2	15	CASRAGTSGYNEQFF	TGTGCCAGCAGGGCCGGGACTAGCGGTTACAATGAGCAGTTCTTC
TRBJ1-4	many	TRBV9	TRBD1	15	CASSVGGQGGEKLFF	TGTGCCAGCAGCGTTGGGGGACAGGGCGGTGAAAAACTGTTTTTT
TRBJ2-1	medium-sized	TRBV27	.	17	CASSLSPITKSYNEQFF	TGTGCCAGCAGTTTATCTCCGATAACAAAGTCCTACAATGAGCAGTTCTTC
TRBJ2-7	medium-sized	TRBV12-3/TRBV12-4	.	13	CASSLAGGTEQYF	TGTGCCAGCAGTTTAGCAGGTGGGACCGAGCAGTACTTC
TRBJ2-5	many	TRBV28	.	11	CASSGTRTQYF	TGTGCCAGCAGTGGAACGCGGACCCAGTACTTC
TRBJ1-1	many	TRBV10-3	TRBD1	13	CAISALPGGEAFF	TGTGCCATCAGTGCCCTCCCAGGGGGAGAAGCTTTCTTT
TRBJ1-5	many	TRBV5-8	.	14	CASSQGYSNQPQHF	TGTGCCAGCAGCCAGGGTTATAGCAATCAGCCCCAGCATTTT
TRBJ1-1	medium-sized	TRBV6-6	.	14	CASSYAGENTEAFF	TGTGCCAGCAGTTACGCAGGGGAGAACACTGAAGCTTTCTTT
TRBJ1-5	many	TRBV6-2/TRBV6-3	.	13	CASSYWVNQPQHF	TGTGCCAGCAGTTATTGGGTGAATCAGCCCCAGCATTTT
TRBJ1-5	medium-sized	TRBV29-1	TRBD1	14	CSVGDSASNQPQHF	TGCAGCGTGGGGGACAGCGCTAGCAATCAGCCCCAGCATTTT
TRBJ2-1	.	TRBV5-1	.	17	CGSSFSTDRSSYNEQFF	TGCGGCAGCAGCTTTTCTACCGACAGGAGCTCCTACAATGAGCAGTTCTTC
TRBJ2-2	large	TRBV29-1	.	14	CSVEDLANTGELFF	TGCAGCGTTGAAGATCTAGCGAACACCGGGGAGCTGTTTTTT
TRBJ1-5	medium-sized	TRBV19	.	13	CASRLGSNQPQHF	TGTGCCAGTAGGTTGGGTAGCAATCAGCCCCAGCATTTT
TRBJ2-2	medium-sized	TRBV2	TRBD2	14	CASNPAGGTGELFF	TGTGCCAGCAACCCAGCGGGGGGGACCGGGGAGCTGTTTTTT
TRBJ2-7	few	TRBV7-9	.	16	CASSPDRGTNGYEQYF	TGTGCCAGCAGCCCGGATCGGGGGACCAACGGGTACGAGCAGTACTTC
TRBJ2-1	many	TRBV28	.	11	CASSLTRAQFF	TGTGCCAGCAGTTTAACGAGGGCCCAGTTCTTC
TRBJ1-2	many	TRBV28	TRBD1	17	CASSPAGQAMGNYGYTF	TGTGCCAGCAGTCCCGCGGGACAGGCTATGGGGAACTATGGCTACACCTTC
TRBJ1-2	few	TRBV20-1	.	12	CSASGGYYGYTF	TGCAGTGCGAGCGGGGGGTATTATGGCTACACCTTC
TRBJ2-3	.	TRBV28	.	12	CASSQRWDTQYF	TGTGCCAGCAGTCAGCGATGGGATACGCAGTATTTT
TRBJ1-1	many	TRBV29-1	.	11	CSVNFQGRAFF	TGCAGCGTTAACTTCCAGGGTAGGGCTTTCTTT
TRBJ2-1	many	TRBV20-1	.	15	CSARAWGLDYNEQFF	TGCAGTGCTAGGGCTTGGGGGTTGGACTACAATGAGCAGTTCTTC
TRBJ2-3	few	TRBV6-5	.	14	CASSYGAGEGTQYF	TGTGCCAGCAGTTACGGTGCAGGGGAGGGTACGCAGTATTTT
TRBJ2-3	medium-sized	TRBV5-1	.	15	CASSLVAGVTDTQYF	TGCGCCAGCAGCTTGGTGGCAGGGGTCACAGATACGCAGTATTTT
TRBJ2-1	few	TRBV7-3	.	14	CASSFGGRTDEQFF	TGTGCCAGCAGCTTTGGGGGGCGCACCGATGAGCAGTTCTTC
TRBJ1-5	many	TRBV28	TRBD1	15	CASRGQTVPNQPQHF	TGTGCCAGCAGGGGACAGACAGTTCCCAATCAGCCCCAGCATTTT
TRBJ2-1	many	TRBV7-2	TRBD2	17	CASSLIAGGGSYNEQFF	TGTGCCAGCAGCCTCATAGCGGGAGGGGGCTCCTACAATGAGCAGTTCTTC
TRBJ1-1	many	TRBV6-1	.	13	CASSESYLTEAFF	TGTGCCAGCAGTGAAAGTTACCTGACTGAAGCTTTCTTT
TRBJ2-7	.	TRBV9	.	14	CASSVAQNPYEQYF	TGTGCCAGCAGCGTAGCTCAGAACCCATACGAGCAGTACTTC
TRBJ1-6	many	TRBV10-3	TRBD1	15	CAISEPTGSHSPLHF	TGTGCCATCAGTGAGCCGACAGGGTCCCATTCACCCCTCCACTTT